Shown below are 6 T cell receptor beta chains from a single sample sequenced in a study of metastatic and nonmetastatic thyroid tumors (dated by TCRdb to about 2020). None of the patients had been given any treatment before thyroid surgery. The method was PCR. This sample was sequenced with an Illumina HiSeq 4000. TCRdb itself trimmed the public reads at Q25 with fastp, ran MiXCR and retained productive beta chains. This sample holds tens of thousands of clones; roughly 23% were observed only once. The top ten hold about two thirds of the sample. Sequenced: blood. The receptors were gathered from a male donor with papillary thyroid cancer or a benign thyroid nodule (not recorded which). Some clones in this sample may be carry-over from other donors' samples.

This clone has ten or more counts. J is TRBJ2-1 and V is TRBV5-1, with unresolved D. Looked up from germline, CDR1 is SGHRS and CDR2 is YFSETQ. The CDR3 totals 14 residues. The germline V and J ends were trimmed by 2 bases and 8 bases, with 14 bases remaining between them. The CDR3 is CASSFVSPGDEQFF. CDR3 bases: TGCGCCAGCAGCTTTGTGTCTCCTGGCGATGAGCAGTTCTTC. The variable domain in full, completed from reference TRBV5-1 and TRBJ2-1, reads KAGVTQTPRYLIKTRGQQVTLSCSPISGHRSVSWYQQTPGQGLQFLFEYFSETQRNKGNFPGRFSGRQFSNSRSEMNVSTLELGDSALYLCASSFVSPGDEQFFGPGTRLTVL.

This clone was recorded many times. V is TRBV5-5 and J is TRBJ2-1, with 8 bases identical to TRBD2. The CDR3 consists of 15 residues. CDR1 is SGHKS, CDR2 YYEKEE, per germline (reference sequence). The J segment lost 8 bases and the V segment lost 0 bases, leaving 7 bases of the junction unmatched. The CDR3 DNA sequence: TGTGCCAGCAGCTTGGTCGCGGGAGGACCGGATGAGCAGTTCTTC. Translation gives CASSLVAGGPDEQFF.

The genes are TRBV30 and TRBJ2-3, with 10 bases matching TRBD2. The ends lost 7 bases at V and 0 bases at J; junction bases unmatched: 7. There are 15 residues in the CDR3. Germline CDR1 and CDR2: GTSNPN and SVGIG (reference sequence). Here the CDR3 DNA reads TGTGCCTTGACTTTTAGCGGGAGGAGCACAGATACGCAGTATTTT. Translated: CALTFSGRSTDTQYF.

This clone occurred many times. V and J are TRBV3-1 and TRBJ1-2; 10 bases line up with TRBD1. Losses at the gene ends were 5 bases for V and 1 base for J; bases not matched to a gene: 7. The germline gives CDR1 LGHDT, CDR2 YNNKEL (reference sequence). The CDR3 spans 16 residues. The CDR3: CASSSRQGAFNYGYTF. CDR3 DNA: TGTGCCAGCAGCTCCCGACAGGGGGCGTTTAACTATGGCTACACCTTC.

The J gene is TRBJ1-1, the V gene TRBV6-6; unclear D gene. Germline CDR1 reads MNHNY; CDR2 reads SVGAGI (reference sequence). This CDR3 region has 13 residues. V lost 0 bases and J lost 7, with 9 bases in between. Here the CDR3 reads CASSYSQVLEAFF. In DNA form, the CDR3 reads TGTGCCAGCAGTTACTCCCAAGTGCTTGAAGCTTTCTTT.

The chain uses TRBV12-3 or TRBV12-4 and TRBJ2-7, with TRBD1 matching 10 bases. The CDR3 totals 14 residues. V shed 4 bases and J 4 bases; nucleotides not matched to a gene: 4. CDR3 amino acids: CASSSGQGRYEQYF. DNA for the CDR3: TGTGCCAGCAGTTCGGGACAGGGGAGGTACGAGCAGTACTTC.